This T cell receptor beta chain was sequenced during a study of T cells after yellow fever vaccination. Across the study: The study sorted EM, EMRA, CM and Tscm memory subsets by CD3, CD45RA, CCR7 and CD95. Any fraction with a low cell number was prepared using SMART-Seq v4 Ultra Low Input. Findings and caveats of the study: The CD4 and CD8 compartments had a small share of their clonotypes in common.

This clonotype was found many times. The V segment lost 7 bases and the J segment 3 bases; nucleotides outside the gene matches: 3. The CDR3 has 14 residues. Germline V gene sequence: CDR1 SEHNR, CDR2 FQNEAQ (reference sequence). It was through 5'RACE template switching that TCR cDNA was made, with a universal primer site and UMIs added. TCRdb itself ran the 5' RACE reads through MiXCR, one entry per CDR3 protein. The table shows approximately 27,000 distinct CDR3 sequences, with around 5.5% occurring only once. The chain carries TRBV7-9 and TRBJ2-2; 9 positions agree with TRBD1. Sample: PBMCs, either bulk or a sorted T-cell subset (CD4+, CD8+, memory, or dextramer-sorted; not recorded which), taken 15 days after the yellow fever booster vaccination. The clonotype comes from a man aged 25 to 40 who received the YFV17D yellow fever vaccine. In nucleotides, the CDR3 is TGTGCCAGCACTAGGGACAGGGACACCGGGGAGCTGTTTTTT. Protein: CASTRDRDTGELFF.